This TCR beta chain derives from a study of shared clonotypes between healthy human individuals. Study-level points and caveats: Shared clonotypes: approximately 5% naive CD4, around 3.7% naive CD8, about 2.5% memory CD4, roughly 0.4% memory CD8. The rarefaction results pointed to incomplete sorted-subset sequencing despite large depth.

This clone was found once. No antigen is known for it. Some clones are missing from TCRdb's copy, which holds only in-frame ones; the method was immunoSEQ multiplex PCR. This sample carries about 1 million clones, about 77% of them seen once, and the ten largest clones take approximately 1.5%. Trimming removed 7 bases from V and 0 bases from J, with 8 bases in between. The CDR3 loop spans 14 amino acids. CDR1 SGHRS and CDR2 YFSETQ come from the germline V gene. This sequence was found in a man aged 18 to 29 in good health. Sequencing was performed on memory CD4+ T cells sorted from blood. Subset in this sample: CD45RA-negative fraction. The rearrangement uses TRBV5-1 and TRBJ2-6; D call uncertain. The DNA for the CDR3 is TGCGCCAGCTCCGTTATCTCTGGGGCCAACGTCCTGACTTTC. It yields the protein CASSVISGANVLTF.